Listed here are 14 T cell receptor beta chains from one sample, sequenced in a study of tumor-infiltrating lymphocytes in primary liver carcinoma. Co-extracted RNA and DNA came from around 20-30 mg of unsorted bulk tissue. The template, approximately 500 ng total RNA, yielded TCR beta cDNA made with a constant-region primer. Library construction for TCR beta comprised three nested multiplex PCR rounds performed with slightly modified ARM-PCR. TRBV1-TRBV30 forward and Cbeta reverse primers drove the first two approximately 10-cycle rounds. From the multiplex PCR reads, TCRdb called clonotypes with MiXCR, one entry per CDR3 protein. The repertoire holds tens of thousands of distinct CDR3 sequences, with about 65% as singletons. Specimen: liver tumor tissue from sampling region 1. Subset meaning: tumor region T1, superior pole. These receptors were obtained from a man aged 35 to 55 with primary liver carcinoma and hepatitis B virus infection.

This clonotype has just one count. The conserved closing phenylalanine or tryptophan is absent in this CDR3, likely reflecting a read error. The V gene is TRBV6-5, the J gene TRBJ2-1; D not resolved. Germline V gene lookup returns CDR1 MNHEY and CDR2 SVGAGI. The CDR3 extends over 13 amino acids. CDR3 amino acids: CTSTWPSIDEQFL. The CDR3 DNA follows: TGTACCAGCACATGGCCCTCTATAGATGAGCAGTTCCTC.

The chain is built from TRBV11-2 and TRBJ2-3, with 9 bases matching TRBD1. The CDR3 has 15 amino acids. J lost 6 bases, V lost 8 bases, and 12 bases had no gene match. CDR1 SGHAT and CDR2 FQNNGV come from the germline V gene. The DNA for the CDR3 is TGTGCCAGCTGTTTACCCGGACAGGGGCCTGATACGCAGTATTTT. Translated, it gives CASCLPGQGPDTQYF. Full variable domain (rest looked up from reference TRBV11-2 and TRBJ2-3): EAGVAQSPRYKIIEKRQSVAFWCNPISGHATLYWYQQILGQGPKLLIQFQNNGVVDDSQLPKDRFSAERLKGVDSTLKIQPAKLEDSAVYLCASCLPGQGPDTQYFGPGTRLTVL.

With regard to this clonotype: The CDR3 ends on some other residue instead of the conserved phenylalanine or tryptophan, so this is likely a read error. The DNA is omitted, as the CDR3 cannot be located on it reliably, and the CDR3 follows TCRdb's listing. The rearrangement uses TRBV4-1 and TRBJ2-7; TRBD2 reflects the table's D call only, with no check against the DNA. The CDR3 is made up of 14 amino acids, end residues included. CDR1 and CDR2 from the germline V gene are MGHRA and YSYEKL. CDR3 loop: CASNRGLNTYELYL.

Worth noting for this clonotype: A junction end diverges from the germline sequence, so it may reflect a read error. V and J are TRBV11-2 and TRBJ2-5; 9 bases align to TRBD1. This CDR3 region has 16 residues. CDR1 is SGHAT and CDR2 is FQNNGV in the germline V gene. As DNA, the CDR3 is TGTGCCAGGAGCTTAACAACAGGGGGCTCGGGGGAGACCCAATACTTC. Protein product: CARSLTTGGSGETQYF.

About this clonotype: Mismatch with germline at one junction end may stem from a read error. The chain has TRBV5-5 and TRBJ2-1; 8 bases are a match to TRBD1. The length of the CDR3 is 15 residues. Per the germline V gene, CDR1 is SGHKS and CDR2 is YYEKEE (reference sequence). In DNA, the CDR3 is TGTTCCAGCAGCCCTGGACAGGGTTCCTTCTATGAGCAGTTCTTC. Translating gives CSSSPGQGSFYEQFF.

This clonotype has at least ten counts. The rearrangement joins TRBV18 to TRBJ2-7; D not resolved. Germline-derived CDR1 and CDR2 are KGHSH and LQKENI. CDR3 length equals 15 residues. V gave up 6 bases and J gave up 5 bases, with 20 bases separating them. The CDR3, as DNA: TGTGCCAGCTCCTCTCAGACCGTCGTCTGGGACGAGCAGTACTTC. The encoded protein is CASSSQTVVWDEQYF.

On this clonotype: A junction end diverges from the germline sequence, so it may reflect a read error. The chain joins TRBV9 to TRBJ2-7; maybe TRBD1 (6 bases). Germline lookup yields CDR1 SGDLS and CDR2 YYNGEE. This CDR3 is built from 14 residues. The CDR3 nucleotides read TGTGTCAGCAGCGTGGGGGCAGGGATATACGAGCAGTACTTC. This codes for CVSSVGAGIYEQYF.

A note on this clonotype: This likely comes from a read error, as the CDR3 has no conserved phenylalanine or tryptophan at its end. The chain joins TRBV10-3 to TRBJ2-7; 16 nucleotides match TRBD2. Trimming removed 7 bases from V and 10 bases from J; junction bases left unmatched: 22. Germline V CDR1 and CDR2: ENHRY, SYGVKD. This CDR3 has 19 residues. CDR3 loop: CAITKRSGLAGGFSYDQYL. CDR3 sequence (DNA): TGTGCCATCACCAAACGATCGGGACTAGCGGGAGGGTTCTCCTATGACCAGTACCTC.

A note on this clonotype: It may be a read error: a sequence one base away is much more abundant. The chain links TRBV20-1 to TRBJ1-1; 7 nucleotides match TRBD1. Germline CDR1 reads DFQATT; CDR2 reads SNEGSKA (reference sequence). The J segment lost 0 bases and the V segment lost 7 bases, leaving 5 bases of the junction unmatched. This CDR3 has 13 amino acids. The CDR3 spells CSGTGCMNTEAFF. DNA of the CDR3: TGCAGTGGGACAGGATGCATGAACACTGAAGCTTTCTTT.

Points on this clonotype: At one end the junction does not follow the germline gene, possibly because of a read error. The J gene is TRBJ2-7, the V gene TRBV5-4; 7 bases fit TRBD2. In germline, CDR1 is SGHNT, CDR2 YYREEE (reference sequence). CDR3 size: 15 residues. Here the CDR3 reads CASSLDRGSLYEHYF. The CDR3 coding sequence is TGTGCTAGTAGCTTGGATCGCGGGAGCCTCTACGAGCACTACTTC.

Note on this clonotype: Mismatch with germline at one junction end may stem from a read error. V usage is TRBV12-3 or TRBV12-4 and J usage is TRBJ2-7, with TRBD1 matching over 9 bases. The CDR3 loop spans 15 amino acids. CDR3 protein: CARSLEQGANYEQYF. The CDR3 DNA follows: TGTGCCAGGAGTTTAGAACAGGGGGCCAACTACGAACAGTACTTC.

In the case of this clonotype: An end of the junction does not agree with germline; a read error may underlie this. The gene calls are TRBV30 and TRBJ1-3; 8 bases are shared with TRBD1. CDR1 and CDR2 (germline): GTSNPN, SVGIG (reference sequence). The CDR3 totals 14 residues. CDR3 DNA sequence: TGTACCTGGTCAGGGGGCAATTCTGGAAACACCATATATTTT. Amino acids: CTWSGGNSGNTIYF.

The genes are TRBV10-3 and TRBJ1-1, with D possibly matching TRBD1 (5 bases). The CDR3 has 15 amino acids. Germline V gene sequence: CDR1 ENHRY, CDR2 SYGVKD. The V gene lost 5 bases and the J gene lost 7 bases, with 20 bases spanning the gap. The CDR3 DNA is TGTGCCATCAGTCCCCGAGGAGGTCCCGACAGTGAAGCTTTCTTT. This sequence encodes CAISPRGGPDSEAFF.

This clonotype was counted between two and nine times. This chain links TRBV3-1 with TRBJ1-5; D gene uncertain. The CDR3 runs 13 residues. V gave up 2 bases and J gave up 11 bases, with 13 bases separating them. Germline V lookup: CDR1 LGHDT, CDR2 YNNKEL (reference sequence). The CDR3 DNA reads TGTGCCAGCAGCCAATTCCCCAGCTCGGCCCAGCATTTT. Amino acids: CASSQFPSSAQHF.